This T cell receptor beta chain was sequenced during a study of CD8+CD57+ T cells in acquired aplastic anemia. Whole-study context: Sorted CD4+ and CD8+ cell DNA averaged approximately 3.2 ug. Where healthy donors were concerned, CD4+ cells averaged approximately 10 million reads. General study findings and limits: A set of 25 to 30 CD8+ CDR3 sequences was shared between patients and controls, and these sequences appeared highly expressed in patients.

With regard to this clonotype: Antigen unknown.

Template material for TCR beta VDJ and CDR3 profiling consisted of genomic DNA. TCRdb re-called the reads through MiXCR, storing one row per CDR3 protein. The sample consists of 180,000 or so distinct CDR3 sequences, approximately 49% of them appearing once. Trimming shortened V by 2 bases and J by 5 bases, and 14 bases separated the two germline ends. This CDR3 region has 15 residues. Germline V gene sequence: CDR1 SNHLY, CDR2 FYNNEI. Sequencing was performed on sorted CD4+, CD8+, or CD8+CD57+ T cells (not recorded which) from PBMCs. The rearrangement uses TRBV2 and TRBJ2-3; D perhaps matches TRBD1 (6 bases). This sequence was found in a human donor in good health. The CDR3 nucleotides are TGTGCCAGCAGTGAACAGGGGCTCCCAGGAGATACGCAGTATTTT. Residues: CASSEQGLPGDTQYF.